These 32 T cell receptor beta chains share one sample of origin, sequenced in a study of blood T cell repertoires in COVID-19. Sequencing was performed with immunoSEQ multiplex PCR; in TCRdb, only in-frame clones are kept and a portion is missing. The sample lists nearly 110,000 clones, 75% to 85% occurring once. The sample comprised peripheral blood. These TCRs come from an elderly man with COVID-19, enrolled during active disease.

The chain uses TRBV7-3 and TRBJ2-1; D perhaps matches TRBD1 (5 bases). The CDR3 is 15 residues long. V was pared by 2 bases and J by 2 bases, with 10 bases between. The germline V gene encodes CDR1 SGHTA and CDR2 FQGTGA. The CDR3 region has the DNA TGTGCCAGCAGCTTAGGAGTAGGGGCCTACAATGAGCAGTTCTTC. Translating gives CASSLGVGAYNEQFF.

This clone has a handful of counts. The chain carries TRBV5-8 and TRBJ1-2, with 7 positions matching TRBD1. The CDR3 consists of 15 residues. V gave up 3 bases and J gave up 4 bases; unmatched junction bases: 9. Germline V lookup: CDR1 SGHTS, CDR2 YDEGEE. The CDR3 region has the DNA TGTGCCAGCAGCTCCGATTGGACAGGCGTCTATGGCTACACCTTC. Amino acid sequence: CASSSDWTGVYGYTF.

The chain recombines TRBV11-3 with TRBJ2-3; TRBD2 agrees at 9 bases. There are 15 residues in the CDR3. V gave up 1 base and J gave up 2 bases; unmatched junction bases: 1. Germline assignment: CDR1 SGHNT and CDR2 YENEEA. The CDR3 sequence: CASSLGGRATDTQYF. Here the CDR3 DNA reads TGTGCCAGCAGCTTAGGCGGGAGGGCCACAGATACGCAGTATTTT.

The table lists this clone with a few counts. CDR3 protein: CASSPDRGIEKLFF. In nucleotides, the CDR3 is TGCGCCAGCAGCCCGGACAGGGGGATCGAAAAACTGTTTTTT. The V call is TRBV5-1, the J call TRBJ1-4; TRBD1 aligns across 10 bases. The CDR3 loop spans 14 amino acids. The ends lost 4 bases at V and 8 bases at J; junction bases unmatched: 5. Germline CDR1 SGHRS, CDR2 YFSETQ.

The sample holds one count of this clone. V gene TRBV5-5 combines with J gene TRBJ1-5; 8 positions match TRBD1. The CDR3 sequence is 14 residues long. V was clipped by 3 bases and J by 3 bases; unmatched bases: 2. The germline V gene encodes CDR1 SGHKS and CDR2 YYEKEE (reference sequence). The CDR3 protein is CASSSGQDNQPQHF. CDR3 coding DNA: TGTGCCAGCAGCTCGGGACAGGACAATCAGCCCCAGCATTTT.

This clone was recorded once. The chain couples TRBV2 to TRBJ2-1, with 14 bases identical to TRBD2. V was clipped by 7 bases and J by 8 bases; unmatched bases: 7. Germline V gives CDR1 SNHLY, CDR2 FYNNEI. This CDR3 has 15 residues. In DNA form, the CDR3 reads TGTGCCAGCACCGGACTAGCGGGAGGAGCCGATGAGCAGTTCTTC. This translates into CASTGLAGGADEQFF.

This clone came up a few times. V gene TRBV5-6 combines with J gene TRBJ2-1, with TRBD1 matching 9 bases. CDR1 SGHDT and CDR2 YYEEEE come from the germline V gene. The CDR3 covers 15 residues. V lost 4 bases and J lost 9; bases outside the gene matches: 11. The CDR3 bases are TGTGCCAGCAGCCGGGACAGGGCGCGCCTAAGTGAGCAGTTCTTC. It yields the protein CASSRDRARLSEQFF.

V usage is TRBV4-3 and J usage is TRBJ1-6; 7 bases are a match to TRBD1. Germline-derived CDR1 and CDR2 are LGHNA and YSLEER. Germline trimming cut 3 bases from V and 13 bases from J; bases unmatched to any gene: 12. This CDR3 contains 15 residues. For the CDR3, the DNA is TGCGCCAGCAGCCAGACCGGGACAGCCGGTCGGCCCCTCCACTTT. The encoded protein is CASSQTGTAGRPLHF.

The chain links TRBV9 to TRBJ2-2; D gene uncertain. CDR1 is SGDLS, CDR2 YYNGEE, per germline. This CDR3 has 12 residues. V was shortened by 0 bases and J by 8 bases, with 5 bases between the two germline ends. CDR3 nucleotide sequence: TGTGCCAGCAGCGTAGGCGTTGGGGAGCTGTTTTTT. Amino acids: CASSVGVGELFF.

The rearrangement uses TRBV6-5 and TRBJ1-3; possibly TRBD1 for D (5 bases). The CDR3 is 15 residues long. CDR1 is MNHEY and CDR2 is SVGAGI in the germline V gene. Between the trimmed V and J ends, which lost 5 bases and 3 bases, there was a span of 14 bases. The CDR3 DNA follows: TGTGCCAGCAGTCGGGCCGGTACAGGTGGAAACACCATATATTTT. It translates to CASSRAGTGGNTIYF.

The chain has TRBV5-4 and TRBJ2-1, with 7 bases fitting TRBD1. Germline V gene sequence: CDR1 SGHNT, CDR2 YYREEE (reference sequence). The CDR3 spans 15 residues. The V segment lost 0 bases and the J segment 4 bases; nucleotides outside the gene matches: 4. This chain's CDR3 is CASSLGQGIYNEQFF. Here the CDR3 DNA reads TGTGCCAGCAGCTTGGGACAGGGTATATACAATGAGCAGTTCTTC.

This chain links TRBV28 with TRBJ1-2; tentatively, D is TRBD1 (6 bases). Trimming pared 1 base from V and 4 bases from J, leaving 7 bases between. Germline V gene data show CDR1 as MDHEN and CDR2 as SYDVKM. The CDR3 is 13 residues long. The CDR3, as DNA: TGTGCCAGCAGTTTATTGGACAGCTATGGCTACACCTTC. Translating it yields CASSLLDSYGYTF.

The V gene is TRBV24-1, the J gene TRBJ2-2; 8 nucleotides line up with TRBD1. The CDR3 has 17 amino acids. V dropped 1 base and J dropped 5; count of bases not matched to a gene: 8. Germline CDR1 is KGHDR and CDR2 is SFDVKD. The CDR3 DNA reads as TGTGCCACCAGTGATTTCCAGGGGGCAGGTTTAACCGGGGAGCTGTTTTTT. Translated, it gives CATSDFQGAGLTGELFF.

The chain couples TRBV11-2 to TRBJ2-1; 7 bases align to TRBD2. Germline CDR1 is SGHAT and CDR2 is FQNNGV. The ends lost 2 bases at V and 0 bases at J; junction bases unmatched: 1. The CDR3 sequence is 15 residues long. The CDR3 nucleotides read TGTGCCAGCAGCTTACGGGAGGACTCCTACAATGAGCAGTTCTTC. This translates into CASSLREDSYNEQFF.

The genes are TRBV21-1 and TRBJ2-7; TRBD2, the table's D call, lacks a check against the DNA. TRBV21-1 is a documented pseudogene. CDR3 length: 21 amino acids. CDR3 bases: TGTGCCAGCAGCAGAGCACCCCCGCGAGCCCGGCGACTAGCGGGCCCCTACGAGCAGTACTTC. Its protein is CASSRAPPRARRLAGPYEQYF.

The chain carries TRBV6-5 and TRBJ1-5; a possible D gene is TRBD1 (6 bases). Germline-derived CDR1 and CDR2 are MNHEY and SVGAGI. The germline V and J ends were trimmed by 8 bases and 6 bases, with 11 bases remaining between them. The length of the CDR3 is 12 residues. Here the CDR3 reads CASREGVQPQHF. CDR3 coding DNA: TGTGCCAGCCGGGAGGGGGTTCAGCCCCAGCATTTT.

To note about this clone: The same CDR3 can be traced to other DNA sequences in this sample. The chain combines TRBV6-6 with TRBJ1-2; TRBD1 agrees at 7 bases. The CDR3 runs 14 residues. The V gene's germline CDR1 is MNHNY and CDR2 SVGAGI (reference sequence). V shed 4 bases, J shed 0 bases, and the junction held 2 bases outside the gene matches. This CDR3 is CASSLQGTNYGYTF. DNA for the CDR3: TGTGCCAGCAGTTTACAGGGGACTAACTATGGCTACACCTTC.

The chain has TRBV4-1 and TRBJ1-1; tentative D call: TRBD1 (5 bases). The germline V gene has CDR1 MGHRA and CDR2 YSYEKL. This CDR3 has 13 residues. Trimming stripped 1 base from V and 4 bases from J, with 7 bases between. For the CDR3, the DNA is TGCGCCAGCAGCCAAGGGGGGGTCACTGAAGCTTTCTTT. It codes for CASSQGGVTEAFF.

CDR3 sequence reads: CASSDGTSGSLGDTQYF. The CDR3 DNA reads TGTGCCAGTAGCGACGGGACTAGCGGGAGCCTTGGAGATACGCAGTATTTT. The chain carries TRBV19 and TRBJ2-3; 14 nucleotides agree with TRBD2. The CDR3 extends over 17 amino acids. Germline CDR1 LNHDA, CDR2 SQIVND (reference sequence). J gave up 5 bases and V 6 bases, and 10 bases lay outside the gene matches.

V gene TRBV5-1 combines with J gene TRBJ2-1; 12 bases map to TRBD2. Germline lookup yields CDR1 SGHRS and CDR2 YFSETQ. The CDR3 has 17 amino acids. Trimming took 0 bases from V and 7 from J; bases not matched to a gene: 8. This chain's CDR3 is CASSLASSGRASNEQFF. The CDR3 DNA reads TGCGCCAGCAGCTTGGCCTCTAGCGGGAGGGCGTCTAATGAGCAGTTCTTC.

The gene calls are TRBV27 and TRBJ1-2; 9 nucleotides agree with TRBD1. Germline CDR1 and CDR2: MNHEY and SMNVEV (reference sequence). J lost 5 bases, V lost 4 bases, and 8 bases had no gene match. The CDR3 is 15 residues long. The CDR3 loop is CASSSGQGRRYGYTF. The CDR3 bases are TGTGCCAGCAGTTCGGGACAGGGAAGAAGATATGGCTACACCTTC.

This chain joins TRBV11-2 and TRBJ2-1; D call uncertain. V was cut by 2 bases and J by 9 bases, with 11 bases left in between. In germline, CDR1 is SGHAT, CDR2 FQNNGV. This CDR3 is built from 13 residues. CDR3 nucleotide sequence: TGTGCCAGCAGCTTACCTAGTAGTGGTGAGCAGTTCTTC. This gives the protein CASSLPSSGEQFF.

This sequence joins TRBV10-3 and TRBJ1-3; D is unclear. CDR3 length equals 12 residues. Trimming removed 11 bases from V and 0 bases from J, with 8 bases in between. The germline gives CDR1 ENHRY, CDR2 SYGVKD. The CDR3 bases are TGTGCCTCCGAGAGCTCTGGAAACACCATATATTTT. As protein: CASESSGNTIYF.

Only one count was recorded for this clone. The chain combines TRBV9 with TRBJ2-5, with 9 bases fitting TRBD2. With 4 bases clipped from V and 2 bases from J, the junction kept 0 bases outside the gene matches. CDR1 is SGDLS, CDR2 YYNGEE, per germline. This CDR3 is built from 13 residues. The chain's CDR3 is CASSSGGQETQYF. The CDR3 region has the DNA TGTGCCAGCAGCAGCGGGGGGCAAGAGACCCAGTACTTC.

This clone turned up a few times. The V and J genes are TRBV7-9 and TRBJ1-2, with 8 bases aligning to TRBD1. V lost 5 bases, J lost 14 bases, and 16 bases stayed unmatched. The CDR3 has 14 amino acids. In germline, CDR1 is SEHNR, CDR2 FQNEAQ (reference sequence). The CDR3 DNA is TGTGCCAGCAGCCAAATCGGGACAGGAGAACTTGAGACCTTC. Amino acids: CASSQIGTGELETF.

CDR3 sequence (DNA): TGTGCCAGCAGCCAAGTCGTCTCACTAGCGGGACCCTACGAGCAGTACTTC. Translation: CASSQVVSLAGPYEQYF. The chain recombines TRBV4-2 with TRBJ2-7; 10 bases fit TRBD2. Germline-derived CDR1 and CDR2 are LGHNA and YNFKEQ. V dropped 1 base and J dropped 2; count of bases not matched to a gene: 8. CDR3 length: 17 residues.

The chain employs TRBV19 and TRBJ1-5; D is undetermined. Germline V CDR1 and CDR2: LNHDA, SQIVND (reference sequence). The length of the CDR3 is 17 residues. The V and J ends lost 0 bases and 9 bases respectively, with 21 bases between them. The CDR3 DNA is TGTGCCAGTAGTATAGATAGGTCGGGTCATATACGGTTGCCCCAGCATTTT. It is translated as CASSIDRSGHIRLPQHF.

V and J are TRBV10-3 and TRBJ1-2; unclear D gene. V lost 2 bases to trimming and J lost 0 bases, with 7 bases between them. CDR3 length: 14 residues. Germline CDR1 reads ENHRY; CDR2 reads SYGVKD. CDR3 nucleotide sequence: TGTGCCATCAGTGAGGGAGAAGCTAACTATGGCTACACCTTC. This translates into CAISEGEANYGYTF.

Regarding this clone: In the same sample, other DNA sequences code for this CDR3. The rearrangement joins TRBV5-5 to TRBJ1-4, with 7 bases fitting TRBD1. This CDR3 is 14 amino acids long. Germline V gene data show CDR1 as SGHKS and CDR2 as YYEKEE (reference sequence). J gave up 8 bases and V 0 bases, and 4 bases lay outside the gene matches. The CDR3 loop is CASSLVQGDEKLFF. CDR3 DNA: TGTGCCAGCAGCTTGGTCCAGGGGGACGAAAAACTGTTTTTT.

This chain connects TRBV5-5 to TRBJ1-4, with TRBD1 identical over 11 bases. Germline CDR1 reads SGHKS; CDR2 reads YYEKEE (reference sequence). The V gene end was trimmed by 2 bases and the J gene end by 6 bases; junction bases not matched to a gene: 3. This CDR3 region has 15 residues. This CDR3 is CASSFRTGGYEKLFF. The DNA for the CDR3 is TGTGCCAGCAGCTTTCGGACAGGGGGCTATGAAAAACTGTTTTTT.

The gene calls are TRBV3-1 (or the pseudogene TRBV3-2) and TRBJ2-1; 7 positions match TRBD2. CDR1 and CDR2 from the germline V gene are LGHDT and YNNKEL (reference sequence). The CDR3 is 16 amino acids. V lost 3 bases and J lost 4; bases outside the gene matches: 9. The chain's CDR3 is CASSQVPSGVYNEQFF. CDR3 DNA sequence: TGTGCCAGCAGCCAGGTGCCTAGCGGAGTTTACAATGAGCAGTTCTTC.

The CDR3 nucleotides are TGCGCCAGCAGTGGGCACAAGCAAGAGACCCAGTACTTC. Its protein product is CASSGHKQETQYF. The rearrangement links TRBV10-2 to TRBJ2-5; D is ambiguous. CDR3 length: 13 residues. The ends were cut back, 4 bases at V and 2 bases at J, with 8 bases in the middle. Germline lookup yields CDR1 WSHSY and CDR2 SAAADI.